What follows is one TCR beta chain and its context. The data were taken from a study of blood T cell repertoires in COVID-19. For the study at large: The United States, Italy and Spain provided the acute and convalescent COVID-19 samples. Sources were T cells, B-cell-depleted T cells, or PBMCs; the material itself was cDNA or gDNA.

Per the original data handling: Scientists estimated how many nucleated cells there were by amplifying reference gene primers. The protocol was immunoSEQ multiplex PCR, while the TCRdb copy is restricted to in-frame clones and leaves out a portion. Clone size and V and J calls were adopted from that table, with D and trimming inferred from the DNA. The table has around 150,000 clones, just under 85% seen once. CDR1 and CDR2 (germline): SQVTM, ANQGSEA. The CDR3 spans 15 residues. Deletions cut 0 bases from V and 4 bases from J, with 16 bases between. The receptor comes from a woman aged 80 or older with acute or convalescent COVID-19. Material for sequencing was peripheral blood. The rearrangement joins TRBV29-1 to TRBJ2-7; D is perhaps TRBD1 (7 bases). The CDR3 DNA reads as TGCAGCGTTGAAGATCGGTGGAGGGGGCCATACGAGCAGTACTTC. It encodes CSVEDRWRGPYEQYF.